In its sample, the clone carrying this TCR beta chain was seen once. Produced via immunoSEQ multiplex PCR; TCRdb's table is partial and in-frame only. The profile covers 65,000 to 95,000 clones, with more than 80% appearing a single time and less than 12% taken by the ten largest. The source of the sample is a study of OX40 agonist ivuxolimab in advanced cancers. This TCR was recovered from an adult with an advanced solid tumor such as melanoma, head and neck, liver or kidney cancer. The starting material was CD4+ or CD8+ T cells sorted from blood, obtained in a trial of the OX40 agonist ivuxolimab.

The CDR3 region has the DNA TGTGCCAGCAGCACGACGTATGGCTACACCTTC. Amino acids: CASSTTYGYTF. The J gene is TRBJ1-2, the V gene TRBV5-4; D uncertain. CDR1 is SGHNT, CDR2 YYREEE, per germline (reference sequence). V was cut by 4 bases and J by 5 bases, with 6 bases left in between. The CDR3 extends over 11 amino acids. The full variable domain, completed using reference TRBV5-4 and TRBJ1-2, is ETGVTQSPTHLIKTRGQQVTLRCSSQSGHNTVSWYQQALGQGPQFIFQYYREEENGRGNFPPRFSGLQFPNYSSELNVNALELDDSALYLCASSTTYGYTFGSGTRLTVV.